This TCR beta chain was documented in a study of PD-L1 blockade in urothelial cancer. Study at large: The authors examined blood 3 weeks (second dose) and 6 weeks after treatment start. Median T cell yield per blood sample was some 140,000 cells.

Pretreatment and on-treatment blood mononuclear cell samples were taken, totaling between 1 and 8 time points per patient. On this clone itself: Its antigen is as yet unknown.

V lost 0 bases, J lost 4 bases, and 17 bases stayed unmatched. The CDR3 contains 19 residues. In germline, CDR1 is MGHRA, CDR2 YSYEKL. Overall study results and limits: Where pretreatment blood TCR clonality fell below the median, better survival was predicted.

Profiling relied on immunoSEQ multiplex PCR, and the TCRdb table lists in-frame clones only, not all of them. Here the sample spans some 60,000 clones, just over 85% being singletons. Sample: PBMCs, taken around atezolizumab (anti-PD-L1) treatment. The V call is TRBV4-1, the J call TRBJ2-5; 7 nucleotides align to TRBD2. This sequence originates from a man aged 50 to 59 with urothelial cancer. The CDR3 region has the DNA TGCGCCAGCAGCCAAGAAACGTCGGTAGGGCGGGAGCTCCGAGAGACCCAGTACTTC. As protein: CASSQETSVGRELRETQYF.